These 22 T cell receptor beta chains were all obtained from the same sample, sequenced in a study of vaccination and CD4 T cells after COVID-19. Sequenced with the Oncomine TCR Beta short-read assay was DNA taken from cultured CD4+ T cells. TCRdb processed the PCR reads anew with MiXCR; each CDR3 protein has one entry. The sample consists of 15,000 to 20,000 distinct CDR3 sequences, around 80% of them appearing once. The antigens of these receptors remain unknown. Described treatment: approximately nine-day PBMC culture with coronavirus spike peptide pools or control peptides (ViraFEST assay). The sequences come from CD4+ T cells from blood, cultured in vitro, collected after SARS-CoV-2 vaccination. Receptors were obtained from a human donor who received a COVID-19 vaccine.

The CDR3 loop is CASSVQGGTSKEGYTF. CDR3 in DNA: TGTGCCAGCAGTGTCCAGGGCGGAACTTCAAAGGAAGGCTACACCTTC. The chain recombines TRBV2 with TRBJ1-2, with a tentative D call TRBD1 (5 bases). V was pared by 4 bases and J by 8 bases, with 23 bases between. CDR1 and CDR2 (germline): SNHLY, FYNNEI. This CDR3 region has 16 residues.

This chain uses TRBV27 with TRBJ2-7; D is undetermined. CDR1 is MNHEY, CDR2 SMNVEV, per germline (reference sequence). The CDR3 has 12 residues. V was cut by 5 bases and J by 2 bases, with 7 bases left in between. Written as DNA, the CDR3 is TGTGCCAGCAGTCCTATGACCTACGAGCAGTACTTC. The encoded protein is CASSPMTYEQYF.

The rearrangement joins TRBV6-5 to TRBJ1-2; D call uncertain. The CDR3 runs 16 residues. V was shortened by 0 bases and J by 6 bases, with 17 bases between the two germline ends. Germline V gene sequence: CDR1 MNHEY, CDR2 SVGAGI. The CDR3 coding sequence is TGTGCCAGCAGTTACTCGGGTATCCAGCCGGGTAATGGCTACACCTTC. Residues: CASSYSGIQPGNGYTF.

J is TRBJ1-2 and V is TRBV6-1; the match to TRBD1 covers 9 bases. Trimming took 6 bases from V and 1 from J; bases not matched to a gene: 9. The CDR3 length is 16 residues. Germline values: CDR1 MNHNS, CDR2 SASEGT. This chain's CDR3 is CASSRLGQGINYGYTF. The CDR3 DNA sequence: TGTGCCAGCAGCAGACTCGGACAGGGGATTAACTATGGCTACACCTTC.

The rearrangement uses TRBV30 and TRBJ1-3, with D unclear. The CDR3 has 16 amino acids. The germline V and J ends were trimmed by 2 bases and 1 base, with 15 bases remaining between them. Germline CDR1 and CDR2: GTSNPN and SVGIG (reference sequence). The CDR3 here is CAWSSSGSLSGNTIYF. The CDR3 DNA sequence: TGTGCCTGGAGTTCGTCGGGGTCTCTATCTGGAAACACCATATATTTT.

The chain uses TRBV15 and TRBJ1-3; D remains unclear. Germline lookup yields CDR1 LNHNV and CDR2 YYDKDF (reference sequence). CDR3 length equals 13 residues. Trimming left V 3 bases short and J 1 base short, with 4 bases between. The DNA for the CDR3 is TGTGCCACCAGCAGGTATTCTGGAAACACCATATATTTT. Amino acid sequence: CATSRYSGNTIYF.

The chain joins TRBV27 to TRBJ2-5; tentative D call: TRBD1 (6 bases). This CDR3 is 14 amino acids long. CDR1 and CDR2 from the germline V gene are MNHEY and SMNVEV (reference sequence). Trimming took off 6 bases at V and 5 bases at J, with 16 bases between the two ends. The CDR3: CASRGQSNLETQYF. The CDR3 region has the DNA TGTGCCAGCAGGGGACAATCGAACCTGGAGACCCAGTACTTC.

V gene TRBV6-1 combines with J gene TRBJ1-2, with D possibly TRBD1 on 5 matching bases. CDR1 and CDR2 from the germline V gene are MNHNS and SASEGT. V was shortened by 4 bases and J by 5 bases, with 11 bases between the two germline ends. The CDR3 covers 13 residues. The CDR3 reads CASSGAGNYGYTF. The CDR3 nucleotides are TGTGCCAGCAGTGGCGCAGGGAATTATGGCTACACCTTC.

The gene calls are TRBV25-1 and TRBJ1-6, with 7 bases aligning to TRBD1. V lost 4 bases and J lost 0; bases outside the gene matches: 12. The V gene's germline CDR1 is MGHDK and CDR2 SYGVNS. The CDR3 is 19 residues long. In nucleotides, the CDR3 is TGTGCCAGCAGTGGTTCTGGACAGGCCCTAAGCTCCTATAATTCACCCCTCCACTTT. Encoded protein: CASSGSGQALSSYNSPLHF.

The count of this clonotype is one. The chain couples TRBV2 to TRBJ2-2, with TRBD1 identical over 8 bases. This CDR3 is built from 14 residues. Per the germline V gene, CDR1 is SNHLY and CDR2 is FYNNEI. Trimming removed 7 bases from V and 1 base from J; junction bases left unmatched: 2. CDR3 DNA: TGTGCCAGCAAGGGACAGGTGAACACCGGGGAGCTGTTTTTT. This translates into CASKGQVNTGELFF.

A few counts support this clonotype. The chain uses TRBV20-1 and TRBJ1-1; 7 bases align to TRBD1. V lost 0 bases and J lost 2; bases outside the gene matches: 3. Germline CDR1 reads DFQATT; CDR2 reads SNEGSKA (reference sequence). The CDR3 sequence is 14 residues long. The CDR3, as DNA: TGCAGTGCTAGAGATCAGGGGGGAAACACTGAAGCTTTCTTT. Its protein is CSARDQGGNTEAFF.

This chain links TRBV19 with TRBJ1-1, with 9 bases matching TRBD1. Per germline, CDR1 LNHDA and CDR2 SQIVND (reference sequence). The CDR3 is 14 residues long. V dropped 6 bases and J dropped 4; count of bases not matched to a gene: 6. The CDR3 DNA is TGTGCCAGTAGCTGGGACAGGGTGAGCACTGAAGCTTTCTTT. Translating it yields CASSWDRVSTEAFF.

V is TRBV7-9 and J is TRBJ2-3; 16 nucleotides align to TRBD2. This CDR3 contains 19 residues. CDR1 is SEHNR, CDR2 FQNEAQ, per germline (reference sequence). Trimming cost V 3 bases and J 1 base; bases outside gene matches: 7. The CDR3 nucleotides are TGTGCCAGCAGCTTCGGGACTAGCGGGGGGGCTAGAGGCACAGATACGCAGTATTTT. Translating gives CASSFGTSGGARGTDTQYF.

This clonotype was detected once. V and J are TRBV7-8 and TRBJ1-5; tentatively, D is TRBD1 (6 bases). The CDR3 loop spans 17 amino acids. Looked up from germline, CDR1 is SGHVS and CDR2 is FQNEAQ. Trimming took 5 bases from V and 5 from J, leaving 22 bases between them. The CDR3 region is CASSLTRTTGLDQPQHF. The CDR3 coding sequence is TGTGCCAGCAGCCTAACAAGAACAACAGGGTTGGATCAGCCCCAGCATTTT.

The genes are TRBV7-9 and TRBJ2-5, with 9 positions matching TRBD2. The J segment lost 4 bases and the V segment lost 2 bases, leaving 5 bases of the junction unmatched. The germline CDR1 and CDR2 sequences are SEHNR and FQNEAQ (reference sequence). This CDR3 spans 15 amino acids. The CDR3 sequence is CASSLFGGGVETQYF. Here the CDR3 DNA reads TGTGCCAGCAGCTTATTTGGCGGGGGGGTAGAGACCCAGTACTTC. The variable domain in full, completed from reference TRBV7-9 and TRBJ2-5, reads DTGVSQNPRHKITKRGQNVTFRCDPISEHNRLYWYRQTLGQGPEFLTYFQNEAQLEKSRLLSDRFSAERPKGSFSTLEIQRTEQGDSAMYLCASSLFGGGVETQYFGPGTRLLVL.

V and J are TRBV21-1 and TRBJ1-1; the table's D gene call, TRBD1, was not cross checked with the DNA. TRBV21-1 corresponds to a pseudogene. The CDR3 is 17 amino acids. CDR3 protein: CASSKIRQGPWNTEAFF. The CDR3 DNA reads as TGTGCCAGCAGCAAAATCCGGCAGGGGCCTTGGAACACTGAAGCTTTCTTT.

The chain joins TRBV7-8 to TRBJ1-5, with D maybe TRBD1 (6 bases). The length of the CDR3 is 14 residues. Trimming took 5 bases from V and 2 from J, leaving 10 bases between them. Germline V gene lookup returns CDR1 SGHVS and CDR2 FQNEAQ. The CDR3 reads CASSQDSRNQPQHF. The DNA for the CDR3 is TGTGCCAGCAGCCAGGACAGCCGCAATCAGCCCCAGCATTTT.

The V call is TRBV30, the J call TRBJ1-1; D is uncertain. Germline V gives CDR1 GTSNPN, CDR2 SVGIG (reference sequence). V was trimmed by 1 base and J by 3 bases, leaving 9 bases between them. This CDR3 spans 13 amino acids. As DNA, the CDR3 is TGTGCCTGGAGTGGGTTAAGGGACACTGAAGCTTTCTTT. It specifies CAWSGLRDTEAFF.

The chain uses TRBV2 and TRBJ2-3; D is perhaps TRBD2 (7 bases). The ends were cut back, 6 bases at V and 2 bases at J, with 18 bases in the middle. Germline CDR1 reads SNHLY; CDR2 reads FYNNEI. CDR3 length equals 16 residues. CDR3 sequence reads: CASSATGRVDTDTQYF. Here the CDR3 DNA reads TGTGCCAGCAGCGCAACAGGGAGGGTGGACACAGATACGCAGTATTTT.

The chain uses TRBV6-5 and TRBJ2-7, with 7 nucleotides matching TRBD1. V shed 4 bases, J shed 3 bases, and the junction held 3 bases outside the gene matches. This CDR3 spans 13 amino acids. The V gene's germline CDR1 is MNHEY and CDR2 SVGAGI. The CDR3 is CASSWDSSYEQYF. The CDR3 DNA is TGTGCCAGCAGTTGGGACAGTAGCTACGAGCAGTACTTC.

The V gene is TRBV12-3 or TRBV12-4, the J gene TRBJ2-5; D tentatively fits TRBD1 or TRBD2 (6 bases each). The CDR3 loop spans 16 amino acids. V was shortened by 3 bases and J by 1 base, with 15 bases between the two germline ends. The CDR3 loop reads CASSFGRDTSQETQYF. The CDR3 DNA reads as TGTGCCAGCAGTTTCGGGCGGGACACCTCCCAAGAGACCCAGTACTTC.

The V gene is TRBV7-9, the J gene TRBJ2-2, with D tentatively TRBD2 (6 bases). Germline V lookup: CDR1 SEHNR, CDR2 FQNEAQ (reference sequence). V shed 3 bases and J shed 1 base, with 6 bases lying between them. The CDR3 runs to 14 residues. The CDR3 region has the DNA TGTGCCAGCAGCTTGGGGGGGAACACCGGGGAGCTGTTTTTT. It yields the protein CASSLGGNTGELFF.